A single sample gave rise to the 20 T cell receptor beta chains below, sequenced in a study of T-cell reconstitution after alpha-beta-depleted transplantation in children. Preparation of the TCRbeta library involved a method that used unique molecular identifiers. TCRdb reprocessed the PCR reads via MiXCR and lists one record per CDR3 protein. The top ten clones hold approximately 5% of a sample with around 380,000 distinct CDR3 sequences, approximately 10% of them seen once. The material sequenced was PBMCs from the stem cell graft donor, taken from the stem cell graft. Receptors were obtained from a human donor who donated a stem cell graft to a child with acute myeloid leukemia.

This clonotype occurred a few times. V and J are TRBV7-2 and TRBJ1-6; TRBD1 aligns across 9 bases. Germline CDR1 is SGHTA and CDR2 is FQGNSA. Losses at the gene ends were 5 bases for V and 9 bases for J; bases not matched to a gene: 11. The CDR3 length is 16 residues. The CDR3 nucleotides are TGTGCCAGCAGCCCGACGGGACAGGGAGTGCTTTCACCCCTCCACTTT. This encodes CASSPTGQGVLSPLHF. The whole variable domain, remainder taken from reference TRBV7-2 and TRBJ1-6, is GAGVSQSPSNKVTEKGKDVELRCDPISGHTALYWYRQSLGQGLEFLIYFQGNSAPDKSGLPSDRFSAERTGGSVSTLTIQRTQQEDSAVYLCASSPTGQGVLSPLHFGNGTRLTVT.

The table lists this clonotype with a few counts. CDR3 residues: CASADRDDYGYTF. In DNA, the CDR3 is TGTGCCAGCGCAGACAGGGACGACTATGGCTACACCTTC. V gene TRBV25-1 combines with J gene TRBJ1-2; TRBD1 matches 7 bases. Germline trimming cut 8 bases from V and 3 bases from J; bases unmatched to any gene: 6. Germline lookup yields CDR1 MGHDK and CDR2 SYGVNS. The CDR3 sequence is 13 residues long.

A note on this clonotype: This sequence may be a read error, since a much larger clone differs from it by one base. The J gene is TRBJ2-5, the V gene TRBV3-1; D assignment may be TRBD1 or TRBD2 (5 bases each). The V gene lost 7 bases and the J gene lost 5 bases, with 20 bases spanning the gap. Germline CDR1 LGHDT, CDR2 YNNKEL (reference sequence). The CDR3 spans 15 residues. Here the CDR3 DNA reads TGTGCCAGCACCCGGATGACGGGGCGACAGGAGACCCAGTACTTC. Its translation: CASTRMTGRQETQYF.

The chain combines TRBV12-5 with TRBJ2-7, with D possibly being TRBD1 (5 bases). The CDR3 consists of 12 residues. V gave up 5 bases and J gave up 3 bases, with 8 bases separating them. Looked up from germline, CDR1 is LGHNT and CDR2 is FRNRAP. CDR3 nucleotides: TGTGCTAGTGGTCCAGGGCTCTACGAGCAGTACTTC. Protein product: CASGPGLYEQYF.

Only a few counts were recorded for this clonotype. This rearrangement joins TRBV6-1 to TRBJ2-7; 9 nucleotides agree with TRBD2. The germline V gene encodes CDR1 MNHNS and CDR2 SASEGT. CDR3 length: 16 residues. The J segment lost 6 bases and the V segment lost 6 bases, leaving 15 bases of the junction unmatched. The CDR3 bases are TGTGCCAGCAGCCTAGGAGGGGCGGGAGGGGGACGCGAGCAGTACTTC. It is translated as CASSLGGAGGGREQYF.

This clonotype has a handful of counts. This chain joins TRBV12-3 or TRBV12-4 and TRBJ2-7, with TRBD2 matching 8 bases. The CDR3 totals 14 residues. V lost 8 bases to trimming and J lost 0 bases; unmatched junction nucleotides: 6. The CDR3 protein is CASRSGSSSYEQYF. The CDR3 coding sequence is TGTGCCAGCCGCAGCGGGAGTAGCTCCTACGAGCAGTACTTC.

This clonotype turned up a few times. This chain's CDR3 is CASSALGTGGTQYF. The CDR3 coding sequence is TGTGCCAGCAGCGCCCTCGGGACAGGGGGTACGCAGTATTTT. The chain combines TRBV9 with TRBJ2-3; 11 bases are shared with TRBD1. The V and J ends lost 3 bases and 8 bases, in that order; junction bases with no gene match: 5. From germline, CDR1 is SGDLS and CDR2 YYNGEE. This CDR3 is 14 amino acids long.

The rearrangement joins TRBV20-1 to TRBJ2-1; TRBD2 aligns across 10 bases. V gave up 2 bases and J gave up 1 base; unmatched junction bases: 11. Germline V gene data show CDR1 as DFQATT and CDR2 as SNEGSKA (reference sequence). This CDR3 spans 18 amino acids. Here the CDR3 DNA reads TGCAGTGCTAGATTAATAGCGGGAGGAGTAGGGTCCTACAATGAGCAGTTCTTC. It translates to CSARLIAGGVGSYNEQFF.

This clonotype was counted a few times. This sequence joins TRBV12-3 or TRBV12-4 and TRBJ2-7; D tentatively reads TRBD1 or TRBD2 (7 bases each). Trimming took 5 bases from V and 6 from J, leaving 20 bases between them. This CDR3 is built from 15 residues. CDR3 coding DNA: TGTGCCAGCAGTCCGGGAGGCTCGACAGGGATCGAGCAGTACGTC. This codes for CASSPGGSTGIEQYV.

The rearrangement joins TRBV7-3 to TRBJ2-1; 10 nucleotides agree with TRBD2. The V gene's germline CDR1 is SGHTA and CDR2 FQGTGA. V lost 5 bases to trimming and J lost 6 bases; unmatched junction nucleotides: 4. The CDR3 spans 14 residues. This CDR3 reads CASSASGSPNEQFF. DNA for the CDR3: TGTGCCAGCAGCGCTAGCGGGAGCCCCAATGAGCAGTTCTTC.

V and J are TRBV20-1 and TRBJ2-1, with TRBD2 matching 12 bases. The CDR3 contains 13 residues. V dropped 4 bases and J dropped 9; count of bases not matched to a gene: 4. Germline V gene sequence: CDR1 DFQATT, CDR2 SNEGSKA (reference sequence). In nucleotides, the CDR3 is TGCAGTGCTACTAGCGGGGGGGGACTTGAGCAGTTCTTC. This translates into CSATSGGGLEQFF.

This chain connects TRBV20-1 to TRBJ1-2; D possibly corresponds to TRBD1 (6 bases). The CDR3 runs to 13 residues. The V and J ends lost 6 bases and 4 bases respectively, with 15 bases between them. Germline V gives CDR1 DFQATT, CDR2 SNEGSKA (reference sequence). The CDR3 reads CSAGGAAVYGYTF. In DNA form, the CDR3 reads TGCAGTGCCGGGGGGGCAGCCGTCTATGGCTACACCTTC.

This clonotype came up a few times. The V call is TRBV25-1, the J call TRBJ2-3; 10 bases are a match to TRBD1. The J segment lost 5 bases and the V segment lost 2 bases, leaving 4 bases of the junction unmatched. CDR3 length equals 15 residues. Germline loops: CDR1 MGHDK, CDR2 SYGVNS. CDR3 nucleotides: TGTGCCAGCAGTGAACTAGACAGGGGGCGAGATACGCAGTATTTT. Its protein is CASSELDRGRDTQYF.

The gene calls are TRBV7-3 and TRBJ1-2; D is undetermined. The CDR3 has 13 amino acids. V was pared by 4 bases and J by 7 bases, with 13 bases between. Germline V gene sequence: CDR1 SGHTA, CDR2 FQGTGA. Here the CDR3 DNA reads TGTGCCAGCAGCTCCTCGGGAGGGCTTGGCTACACCTTC. Translated: CASSSSGGLGYTF.

This chain links TRBV6-5 with TRBJ2-1; 7 bases line up with TRBD1. This CDR3 region has 14 residues. The V and J ends lost 0 bases and 5 bases, in that order; junction bases with no gene match: 1. Per the germline V gene, CDR1 is MNHEY and CDR2 is SVGAGI. As DNA, the CDR3 is TGTGCCAGCAGTTACTCTACAGGGGACAATGAGCAGTTCTTC. It translates to CASSYSTGDNEQFF.

This clonotype was observed a few times. The chain employs TRBV3-1 and TRBJ2-1, with unresolved D. CDR1 and CDR2 (germline): LGHDT, YNNKEL (reference sequence). The germline V and J ends were trimmed by 7 bases and 4 bases, with 11 bases remaining between them. The CDR3 extends over 13 amino acids. The CDR3 sequence is CASNTLGYNEQFF. As DNA, the CDR3 is TGTGCCAGCAACACTTTAGGGTACAATGAGCAGTTCTTC.

This clonotype showed up just a few times. The chain combines TRBV4-1 with TRBJ2-3, with D possibly matching TRBD2 (5 bases). CDR1 MGHRA and CDR2 YSYEKL come from the germline V gene. Trimming removed 1 base from V and 6 bases from J, with 8 bases in between. This CDR3 is built from 13 residues. In DNA, the CDR3 is TGCGCCAGCAGCCAAGGAGGGTTGGATACGCAGTATTTT. Translation gives CASSQGGLDTQYF.

The chain couples TRBV12-3 or TRBV12-4 to TRBJ2-7; no clear D. Trimming cost V 2 bases and J 4 bases, with 9 bases left between them. The CDR3 length is 13 residues. The CDR3 bases are TGTGCCAGCAGTTTATCCCAGAGTTACGAGCAGTACGTC. This gives the protein CASSLSQSYEQYV.

This clonotype was counted between two and nine times. The chain carries TRBV12-3 or TRBV12-4 and TRBJ1-2, with unresolved D. The CDR3 totals 16 residues. V was pared by 1 base and J by 3 bases, with 15 bases between. CDR3 protein: CASSLGRRGVHYGYTF. CDR3 DNA: TGTGCCAGCAGTTTAGGTAGGCGGGGAGTCCACTATGGCTACACCTTC.

This clonotype was picked up many times. The rearrangement uses TRBV20-1 and TRBJ2-6; no definite D call. CDR1 is DFQATT, CDR2 SNEGSKA, per germline (reference sequence). Trimming took off 5 bases at V and 1 base at J, with 6 bases between the two ends. This CDR3 contains 13 residues. The CDR3 spells CSALESGANVLTF. CDR3 DNA: TGCAGTGCTTTGGAGTCTGGGGCCAACGTCCTGACTTTC.